This T cell receptor beta chain was sequenced in a study of cytomegalovirus exposure and HLA in healthy donors. Study findings and constraints: Reports indicated that the classifier achieved high specificity and sensitivity in diagnosing cytomegalovirus status. For most TCR sequences rarity was the rule, although some public TCRs occurred in many donors. Testing in vitro showed a few CMV-associated chains specific for CMV antigens.

The protocol was immunoSEQ multiplex PCR, while the TCRdb copy is restricted to in-frame clones and leaves out a portion. The table has 200,000 or so clones, more than 75% seen once. On this clone itself: Its specificity is unknown.

The approximately 120-subject validation cohort, separate from the approximately 630-subject first cohort, included the donors. V was clipped by 5 bases and J by 3 bases, with 13 bases between them. The CDR3 runs to 14 residues. Germline-derived CDR1 and CDR2 are MNHEY and SMNVEV (reference sequence). This rearrangement joins TRBV27 to TRBJ2-5; no clear D. Material: PBMCs. The sequence came from a man aged 18 to 35 in good health and CMV-seropositive. CDR3: CASSQSVSEETQYF. The CDR3 DNA sequence: TGTGCCAGCAGTCAATCCGTATCGGAAGAGACCCAGTACTTC.